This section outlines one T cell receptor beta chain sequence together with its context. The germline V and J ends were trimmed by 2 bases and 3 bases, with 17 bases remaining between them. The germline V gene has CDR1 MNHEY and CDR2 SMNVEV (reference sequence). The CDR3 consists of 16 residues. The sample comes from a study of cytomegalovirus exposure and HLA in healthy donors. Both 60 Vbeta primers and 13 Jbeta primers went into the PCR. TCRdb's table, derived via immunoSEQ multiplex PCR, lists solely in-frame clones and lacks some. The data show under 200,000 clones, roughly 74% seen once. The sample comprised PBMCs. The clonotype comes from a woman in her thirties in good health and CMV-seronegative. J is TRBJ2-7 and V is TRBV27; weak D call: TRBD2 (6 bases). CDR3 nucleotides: TGTGCCAGCAGTTTAACCCGACTAGGTTCGATCTACGAGCAGTACTTC. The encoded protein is CASSLTRLGSIYEQYF.